The sequence of this TCR beta chain was determined in a study of T cells after yellow fever vaccination. The study made its TCR cDNA through 5'RACE template switching. That step introduced a universal primer site along with UMIs. TCRdb recomputed calls from the 5' RACE reads with MiXCR, one row per CDR3 protein. Of about 240,000 distinct CDR3 sequences in the sample, 6.9% are singletons; the top ten hold roughly 0.93%. Per the germline V gene, CDR1 is SGHRS and CDR2 is YFSETQ. V dropped 0 bases and J dropped 0 bases, with 10 bases sitting between them. CDR3 length: 16 amino acids. To note about this clonotype: What it binds is unknown.

Findings and limits, study-wide: CD4 and CD8 compartments shared a small share of clonotypes. Weaker overall was a secondary response that nonetheless peaked faster, on day 5 versus 15.

V gene TRBV5-1 combines with J gene TRBJ2-1; D ambiguous. This receptor was identified in a man aged 25 to 40 who received the YFV17D yellow fever vaccine. The starting material was CD4+ T cells sorted from PBMCs, obtained 15 days after the yellow fever booster vaccination. In DNA, the CDR3 is TGCGCCAGCAGCTTGGGAGGTGACGCCTCCTACAATGAGCAGTTCTTC. It specifies CASSLGGDASYNEQFF.